This TCR beta chain stems from a study of blood T cell repertoires in COVID-19 (dated by TCRdb to the early 2020s). About the investigation overall: Samples from collaborators originated in the United States, Italy and Spain and spanned both the acute and convalescent phases of COVID-19. The repertoires were released in a freely available public database meant as a resource for research on the immune response to SARS-CoV-2. Sample metadata almost always included a de-identified subject ID, COVID-19 status, age in years and sex. Samples came from the ongoing ImmuneRACE study (first 160 participants) plus 1,254 subjects from 6 global collaborators. Subjects who had been exposed to COVID-19, were actively infected with it, or had recovered from it provided the deeply sampled blood TCRbeta repertoires that made up the dataset. Where available, HLA class I and class II types were taken from metadata supplied by the sample provider and were not determined by assay-based typing. The prospective study material was composed of cDNA or gDNA derived from T cells, B-cell-depleted T cells, or PBMCs.

Comment on this clone: What antigen it recognizes has not been identified. Within one base of it there is no much larger clone, and no base qualities were kept.

Each collaborating institution followed its own protocols to collect whole blood in K2EDTA tubes. For TCRbeta analysis, collaborators shipped samples as frozen whole blood, isolated PBMCs, or DNA extracted from either of those sample types. Study-level results and caveats: Clinical and demographic metadata were provided uncurated, with the amount varying by source and participant.

TCRbeta CDR3 regions were amplified from genomic DNA by means of the immunoSEQ Assay, a bias-controlled multiplex PCR. The original methods were these. The number of nucleated cells in each sample was estimated by amplification of reference gene primers within the assay. Sequence reads were collapsed and filtered to measure the absolute abundance of every unique TCRbeta CDR3 rearrangement. For each sample, productive Simpson clonality was calculated as the square root of Simpson's diversity index across productive rearrangements. TCRdb limited this immuneACCESS table to in-frame rearrangements with V and J called. A share of clones is missing; checked studies link under half to unresolved V genes, and the rest is unexplained. Clonal size and the V and J genes are those of that table, whereas D and trimming came from the DNA. The sample includes under 95,000 clones, with 85% to 90% observed a single time. In total, the top ten clones hold approximately 17% of the sample.

The CDR1 and CDR2 encoded by the germline V gene are SGHAT and FQNNGV. Spanning cysteine to valine, the CDR3 consists of 15 amino acids. Here the CDR3 DNA is all that survives: 45 bases in frame from base 1. Trimmed from V: 5 bases; trimmed from J: 0 bases; junction bases lacking a gene match: 7. The TCR sequence derives from a man aged 80 or over in a cohort sampled during active COVID-19. This chain is built from TRBV11-2 and TRBJ2-7; TRBD2 fits 7 bases in the junction. The sequenced sample was peripheral blood. The CDR3 here reads CASSRQGGGSYEQYV. The nucleotides are TGTGCCAGCAGCCGCCAGGGCGGGGGCTCCTACGAGCAGTACGTC.